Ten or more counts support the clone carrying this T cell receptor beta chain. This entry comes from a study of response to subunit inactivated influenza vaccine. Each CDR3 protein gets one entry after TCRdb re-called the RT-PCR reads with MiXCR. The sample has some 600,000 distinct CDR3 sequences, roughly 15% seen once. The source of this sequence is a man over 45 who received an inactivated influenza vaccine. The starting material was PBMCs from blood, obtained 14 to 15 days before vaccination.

In nucleotides, the CDR3 is TGCAGCGCCGACGACCCAGGGATGGGCACAGATACGCAGTATTTT. This translates into CSADDPGMGTDTQYF. The J gene is TRBJ2-3, the V gene TRBV29-1, with a tentative D call TRBD1 (5 bases). The CDR3 length is 15 residues. Looked up from germline, CDR1 is SQVTM and CDR2 is ANQGSEA. The V end was cut by 7 bases, the J end by 1 base, with 18 bases between.